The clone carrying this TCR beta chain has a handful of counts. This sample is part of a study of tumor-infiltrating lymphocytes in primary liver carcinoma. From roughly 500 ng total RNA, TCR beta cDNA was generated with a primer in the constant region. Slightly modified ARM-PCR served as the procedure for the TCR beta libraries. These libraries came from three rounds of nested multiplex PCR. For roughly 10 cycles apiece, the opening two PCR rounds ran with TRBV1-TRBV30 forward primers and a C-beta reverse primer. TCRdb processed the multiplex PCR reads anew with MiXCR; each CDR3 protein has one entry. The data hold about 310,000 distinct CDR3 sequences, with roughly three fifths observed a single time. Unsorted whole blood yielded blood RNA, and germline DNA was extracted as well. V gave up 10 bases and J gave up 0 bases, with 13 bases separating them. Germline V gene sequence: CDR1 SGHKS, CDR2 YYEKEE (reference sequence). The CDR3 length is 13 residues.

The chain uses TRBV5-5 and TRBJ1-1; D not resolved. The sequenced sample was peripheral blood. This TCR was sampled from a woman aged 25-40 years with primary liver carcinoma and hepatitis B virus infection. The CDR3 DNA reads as TGTGCCTCCGGGTGGCTCATGAACACTGAAGCTTTCTTT. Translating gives CASGWLMNTEAFF.